These T cell receptor beta chains were read from a single sample in a study of cytomegalovirus exposure and HLA in healthy donors. Sequencing was performed with immunoSEQ multiplex PCR; in TCRdb, only in-frame clones are kept and a portion is missing. The sample consists of about 160,000 clones, more than 70% of them appearing once. The material sequenced was PBMCs. The receptors were gathered from a man between 18 and 29 years old in good health and CMV-seronegative. Each CDR3 is given with its conserved first and last residue. Size tells how often a clone was seen (once, few, many) or the class of an expanded clone, and some rows leave it out.

j_gene: TRBJ1-6
abundance: .
v_gene: TRBV5-5
CDR3aa: CASSPSAGLHSYNSPLHF

j_gene: TRBJ1-1
abundance: .
v_gene: TRBV28
CDR3aa: CASSYGQAGAMNTEAFF

j_gene: TRBJ2-5
abundance: .
v_gene: TRBV14
CDR3aa: CASSPRAVLQETQYF

j_gene: TRBJ1-5
abundance: .
v_gene: TRBV2
CDR3aa: CASSEQGKQPQHF

j_gene: TRBJ1-4
abundance: .
v_gene: TRBV11-1
CDR3aa: CASSLTGATNEKLFF

j_gene: TRBJ2-3
abundance: .
v_gene: TRBV5-1
CDR3aa: CASSASNGASGGTTDTQYF

j_gene: TRBJ1-4
abundance: .
v_gene: TRBV27
CDR3aa: CASSLSAATNEKLFF

j_gene: TRBJ2-5
abundance: .
v_gene: TRBV5-1
CDR3aa: CASSFGLAGQETQYF

j_gene: TRBJ2-3
abundance: .
v_gene: TRBV28
CDR3aa: CASTERRPDTQYF

j_gene: TRBJ2-1
abundance: .
v_gene: TRBV10-1
CDR3aa: CASQLAGGHNEQFF

j_gene: TRBJ1-5
abundance: .
v_gene: TRBV12-1
CDR3aa: CASTRTMHPRISNQPQHF

j_gene: TRBJ2-6
abundance: .
v_gene: TRBV6-1
CDR3aa: CASRQGASGANVLTF

j_gene: TRBJ2-2
abundance: .
v_gene: TRBV5-6
CDR3aa: CASSFRDRGFSGELFF

j_gene: TRBJ2-5
abundance: few
v_gene: TRBV7-2
CDR3aa: CASSLSLETQYF

j_gene: TRBJ2-1
abundance: .
v_gene: TRBV14
CDR3aa: CASSQGLTNEQFF

j_gene: TRBJ1-5
abundance: .
v_gene: TRBV7-2
CDR3aa: CASSGQGQGQPQHF

j_gene: TRBJ2-2
abundance: .
v_gene: TRBV2
CDR3aa: CASSTLLPGAFGELFF

j_gene: TRBJ2-3
abundance: few
v_gene: TRBV6-1
CDR3aa: CASSSGQVHTDTQYF

j_gene: TRBJ1-1
abundance: .
v_gene: TRBV27
CDR3aa: CASSSTGAAEAFF

j_gene: TRBJ2-6
abundance: .
v_gene: TRBV18
CDR3aa: CASSPRQGSSGANVLTF

j_gene: TRBJ2-7
abundance: .
v_gene: TRBV28
CDR3aa: CASSKTGSKVQQYF

j_gene: TRBJ1-3
abundance: .
v_gene: TRBV7-8
CDR3aa: CASSGVGWGHSGNTIYF

j_gene: TRBJ2-1
abundance: .
v_gene: TRBV2
CDR3aa: CASSEGGGVYYNEQFF

j_gene: TRBJ2-2
abundance: .
v_gene: TRBV7-9
CDR3aa: CASSLSSGPGELFF

j_gene: TRBJ2-3
abundance: .
v_gene: TRBV2
CDR3aa: CASSYLTTASTDTQYF

j_gene: TRBJ2-1
abundance: .
v_gene: TRBV27
CDR3aa: CASSLSEGAYNEQFF

j_gene: TRBJ2-5
abundance: .
v_gene: TRBV27
CDR3aa: CASRPIGKTPFGETQYF

j_gene: TRBJ2-5
abundance: once
v_gene: TRBV13
CDR3aa: CASSLALELWSRETQYF

j_gene: TRBJ2-7
abundance: .
v_gene: TRBV7-2
CDR3aa: CASSLGAGGPREQYF

j_gene: TRBJ2-7
abundance: .
v_gene: TRBV10-3
CDR3aa: CAISGSGRGYEQYF

j_gene: TRBJ2-7
abundance: .
v_gene: TRBV5-6
CDR3aa: CASSGGTGPFYEQYF

j_gene: TRBJ1-1
abundance: .
v_gene: TRBV10-3
CDR3aa: CAISDSRAAGTEAFF

j_gene: TRBJ2-2
abundance: .
v_gene: TRBV5-1
CDR3aa: CASSLIGANTGELFF

j_gene: TRBJ1-1
abundance: .
v_gene: TRBV7-9
CDR3aa: CASSLAPRDHQAFF

j_gene: TRBJ1-2
abundance: .
v_gene: TRBV11-2
CDR3aa: CASSPISDGYTF

j_gene: TRBJ2-7
abundance: .
v_gene: TRBV4-1
CDR3aa: CASSLGAGIAYEQYF

j_gene: TRBJ2-3
abundance: .
v_gene: TRBV7-9
CDR3aa: CASSLDFGAGITDTQYF

j_gene: TRBJ2-5
abundance: .
v_gene: TRBV11-2
CDR3aa: CASSPGQGEGETQYF

j_gene: TRBJ1-2
abundance: once
v_gene: TRBV6-1
CDR3aa: CASSEQGRYYGYTF

j_gene: TRBJ1-5
abundance: .
v_gene: TRBV6-1
CDR3aa: CASSEVQGSNQPQHF

j_gene: TRBJ1-5
abundance: once
v_gene: TRBV6-5
CDR3aa: CASSYAGFQPQHF

j_gene: TRBJ2-3
abundance: .
v_gene: TRBV19
CDR3aa: CASSIRLAEWADTQYF

j_gene: TRBJ1-3
abundance: .
v_gene: TRBV7-9
CDR3aa: CASSLSGFSGNTIYF

j_gene: TRBJ2-2
abundance: .
v_gene: TRBV6-6
CDR3aa: CASSYVAGNTGELFF

j_gene: TRBJ2-2
abundance: .
v_gene: TRBV15
CDR3aa: CATSSFPGLAGEGPNTGELFF

j_gene: TRBJ2-7
abundance: .
v_gene: TRBV7-9
CDR3aa: CASSFLAGVDEQYF

j_gene: TRBJ2-5
abundance: .
v_gene: TRBV29-1
CDR3aa: CSVDWGEETQYF

j_gene: TRBJ1-5
abundance: .
v_gene: TRBV6-1
CDR3aa: CASSGGTDYQPQHF

j_gene: TRBJ2-2
abundance: .
v_gene: TRBV5-1
CDR3aa: CASSLLSGGGELFF

j_gene: TRBJ1-1
abundance: .
v_gene: TRBV7-6
CDR3aa: CASSLGRGRVNTEAFF

j_gene: TRBJ2-7
abundance: .
v_gene: TRBV5-6
CDR3aa: CASSLPYSPGQGDLEQYF

j_gene: TRBJ1-1
abundance: .
v_gene: TRBV7-9
CDR3aa: CASSLVSRGNTEAFF

j_gene: TRBJ2-1
abundance: .
v_gene: TRBV29-1
CDR3aa: CSVEIVFLLQFF

j_gene: TRBJ1-2
abundance: .
v_gene: TRBV28
CDR3aa: CAIGNRANYGYTF

j_gene: TRBJ1-2
abundance: .
v_gene: TRBV4-1
CDR3aa: CASSRGGQGYGYTF

j_gene: TRBJ2-2
abundance: .
v_gene: TRBV6-1
CDR3aa: CASSEALTTNTGELFF

j_gene: TRBJ1-1
abundance: .
v_gene: TRBV6-6
CDR3aa: CASSYYEGLNTEAFF

j_gene: TRBJ2-1
abundance: .
v_gene: TRBV2
CDR3aa: CASSGGAGAWDEQFF

j_gene: TRBJ1-1
abundance: .
v_gene: TRBV5-6
CDR3aa: CASSFQWNTEAFF